These 18 T cell receptor beta chains came from one sample sequenced in a study of T cell changes during pregnancy in multiple sclerosis. Assay: immunoSEQ multiplex PCR; the TCRdb copy retains only in-frame clones and omits some. This sample has tens of thousands of clones, with about 89% found just once. The sample here was CD4+ T cells from peripheral blood mononuclear cells, taken in the third trimester of pregnancy. Receptor source: a female donor in good health, enrolled as a control in a pregnancy study.

The chain has TRBV6-5 and TRBJ1-2; tentatively, D is TRBD1 (5 bases). The CDR3 runs to 15 residues. Trimming left V 6 bases short and J 3 bases short, with 17 bases between. In germline, CDR1 is MNHEY, CDR2 SVGAGI. The CDR3 DNA reads as TGTGCCAGCAGGACCCCCTTTGGGGGGGACTATGGCTACACCTTC. Residues: CASRTPFGGDYGYTF.

The chain employs TRBV29-1 and TRBJ1-1; D gene ambiguous. The V end was cut by 3 bases, the J end by 5 bases, with 13 bases between. CDR1 and CDR2 (germline): SQVTM, ANQGSEA. This CDR3 comprises 13 residues. The CDR3 DNA reads as TGCAGCGTTGACCTCGGCCCGGGGACTGAAGCTTTCTTT. Its translation is CSVDLGPGTEAFF.

J is TRBJ2-2 and V is TRBV7-2; 11 bases align to TRBD2. Trimming cost V 3 bases and J 6 bases; bases outside gene matches: 3. The CDR3 totals 15 residues. Germline V gene lookup returns CDR1 SGHTA and CDR2 FQGNSA. The CDR3 nucleotides read TGTGCCAGCAGCTTTAGCGGGGGGGCGGCCGGGGAGCTGTTTTTT. Translation gives CASSFSGGAAGELFF. Variable domain in full (rest from reference TRBV7-2 and TRBJ2-2): GAGVSQSPSNKVTEKGKDVELRCDPISGHTALYWYRQSLGQGLEFLIYFQGNSAPDKSGLPSDRFSAERTGGSVSTLTIQRTQQEDSAVYLCASSFSGGAAGELFFGEGSRLTVL.

This chain links TRBV13 with TRBJ1-1, with a possible D match to TRBD1 (5 bases). The CDR3 is 16 residues long. V lost 6 bases and J 0 bases, leaving 17 bases between the germline ends. Germline V gene lookup returns CDR1 PRHDT and CDR2 FYEKMQ (reference sequence). The CDR3 is CASSFLLTDMNTEAFF. The CDR3 coding sequence is TGTGCCAGCAGTTTCCTTCTGACGGACATGAACACTGAAGCTTTCTTT. Based on the CDR3 plus reference TRBV13 and TRBJ1-1, the full variable domain is AAGVIQSPRHLIKEKRETATLKCYPIPRHDTVYWYQQGPGQDPQFLISFYEKMQSDKGSIPDRFSAQQFSDYHSELNMSSLELGDSALYFCASSFLLTDMNTEAFFGQGTRLTVV.

This clone was counted a few times. The rearrangement uses TRBV28 and TRBJ1-5; D possibly corresponds to TRBD1 (6 bases). This CDR3 comprises 15 residues. V was trimmed by 3 bases and J by 5 bases, leaving 14 bases between them. CDR1 and CDR2 (germline): MDHEN, SYDVKM. CDR3 in amino acids: CASSFGTRPYQPQHF. CDR3 DNA sequence: TGTGCCAGCAGTTTCGGGACACGCCCTTATCAGCCCCAGCATTTT.

The rearrangement joins TRBV15 to TRBJ1-3, with 7 bases lining up with TRBD1. Germline loops: CDR1 LNHNV, CDR2 YYDKDF (reference sequence). CDR3 length equals 17 residues. The V segment lost 3 bases and the J segment 5 bases; nucleotides outside the gene matches: 13. The CDR3 nucleotides read TGTGCCACCAGCAGGGGGGAAGGCAGGGACAGAAGAAACACCATATATTTT. It yields the protein CATSRGEGRDRRNTIYF.

The chain joins TRBV9 to TRBJ2-1; 10 bases line up with TRBD2. Germline-derived CDR1 and CDR2 are SGDLS and YYNGEE. V shed 3 bases and J 7 bases; nucleotides not matched to a gene: 7. The CDR3 contains 15 residues. The CDR3 protein is CASSALAGARNEQFF. The CDR3 nucleotides are TGTGCCAGCAGCGCTCTAGCGGGAGCTAGGAATGAGCAGTTCTTC. The full variable domain, rest sourced from reference TRBV9 and TRBJ2-1, is DSGVTQTPKHLITATGQRVTLRCSPRSGDLSVYWYQQSLDQGLQFLIQYYNGEERAKGNILERFSAQQFPDLHSELNLSSLELGDSALYFCASSALAGARNEQFFGPGTRLTVL.

The chain recombines TRBV5-4 with TRBJ2-1, with 11 bases lining up with TRBD2. The CDR3 loop spans 16 amino acids. V gave up 4 bases and J gave up 5 bases; unmatched junction bases: 8. CDR1 is SGHNT and CDR2 is YYREEE in the germline V gene (reference sequence). CDR3: CASSHLAGGTHNEQFF. Here the CDR3 DNA reads TGTGCCAGCAGCCATCTAGCGGGAGGTACCCACAATGAGCAGTTCTTC.

The chain couples TRBV7-9 to TRBJ2-3, with a possible D match to TRBD1 (6 bases). This CDR3 comprises 13 residues. In germline, CDR1 is SEHNR, CDR2 FQNEAQ (reference sequence). The CDR3 region is CAGEEGVPDTQYF. In nucleotides, the CDR3 is TGTGCAGGGGAAGAGGGGGTCCCAGATACGCAGTATTTT.

The CDR3 sequence is CASSITSGGASVNEQFF. In DNA, the CDR3 is TGTGCCAGTAGTATAACTAGCGGGGGGGCCTCTGTGAATGAGCAGTTCTTC. The gene calls are TRBV19 and TRBJ2-1; TRBD2 matches at 13 bases. The CDR3 has 17 residues. The germline V gene has CDR1 LNHDA and CDR2 SQIVND (reference sequence). V lost 2 bases and J lost 7; bases outside the gene matches: 8.

V gene TRBV27 combines with J gene TRBJ2-1; TRBD1 agrees at 11 bases. The germline gives CDR1 MNHEY, CDR2 SMNVEV (reference sequence). With 5 bases clipped from V and 8 bases from J, the junction kept 8 bases outside the gene matches. This CDR3 spans 15 amino acids. The CDR3 DNA reads TGTGCCAGCAGTCGAAAGGACAGGGGGCGCGATGAGCAGTTCTTC. It is translated as CASSRKDRGRDEQFF.

The CDR3 bases are TGTGCCAGCAGCGTAGAGGGCGGGGCAATCAATGAGCAGTTCTTC. Protein sequence: CASSVEGGAINEQFF. The genes are TRBV9 and TRBJ2-1, with D possibly being TRBD2 (6 bases). Germline CDR1 is SGDLS and CDR2 is YYNGEE. Trimming shortened V by 0 bases and J by 6 bases, and 13 bases separated the two germline ends. The CDR3 totals 15 residues.

CDR3 bases: TGTGCCAGCAGCGTAGGGCTAGCGGGAAACACCGGGGAGCTGTTTTTT. This sequence encodes CASSVGLAGNTGELFF. The chain is built from TRBV9 and TRBJ2-2, with 9 bases that match TRBD2. The CDR3 extends over 16 amino acids. CDR1 and CDR2 (germline): SGDLS, YYNGEE. V dropped 0 bases and J dropped 2; count of bases not matched to a gene: 2.

This rearrangement joins TRBV14 to TRBJ2-7; 11 bases map to TRBD1. The CDR3 consists of 16 residues. Trimming cost V 1 base and J 4 bases; bases outside gene matches: 6. The germline V gene encodes CDR1 SGHDN and CDR2 FVKESK. CDR3 nucleotides: TGTGCCAGCAGCCAAGGATGGACAGGGGGCGGGTACGAGCAGTACTTC. Translation: CASSQGWTGGGYEQYF.

CDR3 in amino acids: CASSQAGGNTEAFF. The CDR3 bases are TGTGCCAGCAGCCAAGCAGGGGGGAACACTGAAGCTTTCTTT. This rearrangement joins TRBV14 to TRBJ1-1, with TRBD1 matching 7 bases. In germline, CDR1 is SGHDN, CDR2 FVKESK. The CDR3 has 14 amino acids. The junction had 0 bases not matched to a gene; V was cut back by 1 base and J by 1 base.

V and J are TRBV5-1 and TRBJ2-3, with TRBD2 matching over 10 bases. The trim removed 5 bases at V and 2 bases at J, leaving 8 bases unmatched. The CDR3 contains 16 residues. CDR1 is SGHRS and CDR2 is YFSETQ in the germline V gene. The CDR3 is CASSGLAGDYTDTQYF. CDR3 nucleotides: TGCGCCAGCAGTGGGCTAGCGGGGGATTACACAGATACGCAGTATTTT.

V and J are TRBV25-1 and TRBJ1-5; 7 bases line up with TRBD1. The germline gives CDR1 MGHDK, CDR2 SYGVNS. With V trimmed by 5 bases and J by 8 bases, 3 bases remained unmatched. CDR3 length: 12 amino acids. Written as DNA, the CDR3 is TGTGCCAGCAGTAGGGGGACAGAGCCCCAGCATTTT. The encoded protein is CASSRGTEPQHF.

V is TRBV29-1 and J is TRBJ2-3; D perhaps matches TRBD1 (5 bases). The V gene's germline CDR1 is SQVTM and CDR2 ANQGSEA. V lost 6 bases, J lost 2 bases, and 18 bases lay in between. CDR3 length: 15 amino acids. The chain's CDR3 is CSVPPTARLTDTQYF. The DNA for the CDR3 is TGCAGCGTCCCACCGACAGCCCGACTCACAGATACGCAGTATTTT.